This T cell receptor beta chain is from a study of response to subunit inactivated influenza vaccine. Study-wide points: Authors proposed each seasonal influenza vaccination draws in few new T cells.

TCRdb passed the RT-PCR reads through MiXCR, listing each CDR3 protein once. The sample lists about 150,000 distinct CDR3 sequences, around 10% occurring once. This clonotype showed up just a few times. Its antigen is unidentified. The germline gives CDR1 SGHRS, CDR2 YFSETQ. The CDR3 totals 15 residues. Losses at the gene ends were 5 bases for V and 3 bases for J; bases not matched to a gene: 7. The rearrangement joins TRBV5-1 to TRBJ2-7; 11 nucleotides align to TRBD2. This material consisted of CD8+ T cells sorted from PBMCs, taken around 25 months after vaccination. The origin of this receptor is a man aged 45 to 75 who received an inactivated influenza vaccine. The CDR3 is CASSSLAGGNYEQYF. As DNA, the CDR3 is TGCGCCAGCAGTTCCCTAGCGGGGGGAAACTACGAGCAGTACTTC. Complete variable domain (other parts from reference TRBV5-1 and TRBJ2-7): KAGVTQTPRYLIKTRGQQVTLSCSPISGHRSVSWYQQTPGQGLQFLFEYFSETQRNKGNFPGRFSGRQFSNSRSEMNVSTLELGDSALYLCASSSLAGGNYEQYFGPGTRLTVT.